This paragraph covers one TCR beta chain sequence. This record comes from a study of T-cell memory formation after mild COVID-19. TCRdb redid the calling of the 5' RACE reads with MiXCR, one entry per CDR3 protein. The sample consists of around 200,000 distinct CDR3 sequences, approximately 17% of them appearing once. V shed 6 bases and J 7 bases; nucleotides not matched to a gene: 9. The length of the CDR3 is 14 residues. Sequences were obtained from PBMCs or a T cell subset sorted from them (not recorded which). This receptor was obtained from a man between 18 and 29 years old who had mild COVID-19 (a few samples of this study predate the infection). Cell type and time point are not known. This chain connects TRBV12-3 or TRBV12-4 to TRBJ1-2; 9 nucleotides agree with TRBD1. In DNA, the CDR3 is TGTGCCAGCAGATTATCGGACAGGGGCCCTGGCTACACCTTC. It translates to CASRLSDRGPGYTF.